The T cell receptor (beta chain) under discussion was sequenced for a study of technical replicates of blood from a handful of donors. CDR3 size: 16 residues. V gave up 5 bases and J gave up 2 bases; unmatched junction bases: 8. Germline CDR1 reads SGHTA; CDR2 reads FQGNSA. The protocol was immunoSEQ multiplex PCR, while the TCRdb copy is restricted to in-frame clones and leaves out a portion. Among 65,000 to 95,000 clones listed, approximately 94% were seen once. This clonotype was sampled from a human donor in good health. Sequenced input: T cells isolated from PBMCs. V usage is TRBV7-2 and J usage is TRBJ2-7, with TRBD2 matching 11 bases. CDR3 sequence (DNA): TGTGCCAGCAGCATCGACCATAGCGGGAGGGCCTACGAGCAGTACTTC. Translated: CASSIDHSGRAYEQYF.